The rows below give T cell receptor beta chains drawn from one sample of a study of graft-versus-host responses after intestinal transplantation. Their antigens are not known. Profiled with immunoSEQ multiplex PCR; TCRdb holds only in-frame clones, not every one. The sample lists some 110,000 clones, approximately 94% occurring once. The sample consisted of unstimulated CD4+ T cells sorted from spleen or lymph node cells, taken before transplant. The source is a human donor who was the organ donor for an intestinal transplant. The CDR3 runs from the conserved cysteine through the conserved F or W. The D gene is left open where the match is weak. The size of a clone is reported for some rows only, either as once, few or many, or as a class for expanded clones.

D gene	V gene	clone size	J gene	CDR3 protein	CDR3 DNA
.	TRBV4-1	.	TRBJ1-3	CASSPVVADRGNTIYF	TGCGCCAGCAGCCCTGTGGTGGCGGACAGAGGAAACACCATATATTTT
TRBD2	TRBV7-2	.	TRBJ2-7	CASSLYTSGAYEQYF	TGTGCCAGCAGCTTATATACTAGCGGGGCCTACGAGCAGTACTTC
.	TRBV6-6	.	TRBJ2-7	CASTLSYEQYF	TGTGCCAGCACCCTCTCCTACGAGCAGTACTTC
.	TRBV9	.	TRBJ1-3	CASSPGSGGNTIYF	TGTGCCAGCAGCCCAGGGTCCGGCGGAAACACCATATATTTT
.	TRBV25-1	.	TRBJ2-4	CASSELGTNIQYF	TGTGCCAGCAGTGAATTGGGGACGAACATTCAGTACTTC
.	TRBV10-3	.	TRBJ1-5	CAISEGAQNYQPQHF	TGTGCCATCAGTGAGGGGGCGCAGAACTATCAGCCCCAGCATTTT
.	TRBV7-7	.	TRBJ2-7	CASSFRTDYEQYF	TGTGCCAGCAGCTTCCGGACGGACTACGAGCAGTACTTC
.	TRBV19	.	TRBJ2-5	CASSAGGGQETQYF	TGTGCCAGTAGTGCAGGAGGGGGCCAAGAGACCCAGTACTTC
.	TRBV10-1	.	TRBJ2-3	CASSELRGTTDTQYF	TGCGCCAGCAGTGAGCTCCGGGGTACTACAGATACGCAGTATTTT
TRBD1	TRBV28	once	TRBJ1-4	CASSLPTTGTGKLFF	TGTGCCAGCAGTTTACCAACTACCGGGACAGGGAAACTGTTTTTT
.	TRBV30	.	TRBJ2-1	CAWGGSHRGRIYNEQFF	TGTGCCTGGGGGGGGTCCCACCGAGGGCGGATCTACAATGAGCAGTTCTTC
.	TRBV7-8	.	TRBJ2-3	CASSSQASGTDTQYF	TGTGCCAGCAGCTCCCAAGCTAGCGGCACAGATACGCAGTATTTT
.	TRBV9	.	TRBJ2-7	CASSLEDGLKQYF	TGTGCCAGCAGCCTGGAGGACGGTTTGAAGCAGTACTTC
TRBD1	TRBV19	.	TRBJ1-1	CASSPGTGWTEAFF	TGTGCCAGTAGCCCCGGGACAGGCTGGACTGAAGCTTTCTTT
.	TRBV29-1	once	TRBJ1-2	CSVVSRVRGYTF	TGCAGCGTCGTGTCTAGGGTTCGGGGCTACACCTTC
.	TRBV7-2	.	TRBJ1-1	CASRPGKEYAEAFF	TGTGCCAGCAGACCAGGGAAGGAGTACGCTGAAGCTTTCTTT